This TCR beta chain was recovered during a study of human T cells and chemical hapten exposure. The V gene's germline CDR1 is DFQATT and CDR2 SNEGSKA (reference sequence). Trimming cost V 3 bases and J 4 bases; bases outside gene matches: 7. The CDR3 covers 14 residues. TCRdb independently ran MiXCR on the RACE reads; one entry per CDR3 protein. The data hold under 400,000 distinct CDR3 sequences, with roughly 5% observed a single time. The sample's time point: pre-sensitization, week 0. Treatment here: therapeutic diphenylcyclopropenone sensitization with weekly scalp DPC. Total RNA was extracted from unfractionated whole blood. Study-level points and caveats: Patch test score tracked positively with PT1 expanded TCR counts. Counts of TCRs above 1 in 1000 frequency stayed unchanged with DPC sensitization.

This clonotype was seen ten or more times. Its antigen is still unknown. The chain links TRBV20-1 to TRBJ2-7, with 9 bases that match TRBD1. This specimen was whole blood, taken in connection with sensitization to the hapten diphenylcyclopropenone (DPC). The TCR was taken from a woman aged 50 to 60 with alopecia areata. Some clones in this sample may be carry-over from other donors' samples. Written as DNA, the CDR3 is TGCAGTGCTAGGGCGGACAGGGGTGTTTACGAGCAGTACTTC. This encodes CSARADRGVYEQYF.